This T cell receptor (beta chain) originates from a study of OX40 agonist ivuxolimab in advanced cancers. Study-level information: Every 2 weeks, patients got intravenous ivuxolimab at one of six dose levels (0.01-10 mg/kg). Patients with prior anti-PD-1, anti-PD-L1 or anti-CTLA-4 therapy were eligible; less than 50% had some.

Sequencing used immunoSEQ multiplex PCR; TCRdb keeps in-frame clones, though not all of them. The sample includes tens of thousands of clones, roughly 85% seen only once; the top ten take roughly 8%. Worth noting for this clone: Its antigen is not known.

Enrollment shut out patients with autoimmune disease history or systemic immunosuppression. General study points: The CD4+ and CD8+ T cells in the blood had expanded clonally by week 6 at 0.1 to 3.0 mg/kg.

The germline gives CDR1 SGHNT, CDR2 YYREEE (reference sequence). CDR3 length: 13 amino acids. V shed 2 bases and J 8 bases; nucleotides not matched to a gene: 3. The sequencing here drew on CD4+ or CD8+ T cells sorted from blood, taken in a trial of the OX40 agonist ivuxolimab. The genes are TRBV5-4 and TRBJ2-1; TRBD2 aligns across 8 bases. The TCR was taken from an adult with an advanced solid tumor such as melanoma, head and neck, liver or kidney cancer. CDR3: CASSLAGVDEQFF. CDR3 bases: TGTGCCAGCAGCTTAGCGGGGGTAGATGAGCAGTTCTTC.